This record looks at one T cell receptor beta chain sequence and its context. This record belongs to a study of shared clonotypes between healthy human individuals. Using immunoSEQ multiplex PCR, the repertoire was profiled, and TCRdb retains in-frame clones only, with some absent. The profile shows millions of clones, 80% to 95% of them singletons. V dropped 4 bases and J dropped 1 base, with 19 bases sitting between them. This CDR3 has 17 residues. CDR1 is MGHRA and CDR2 is YSYEKL in the germline V gene. The source is a man between 18 and 29 years old in good health. Some clones in this sample may be carry-over from other donors' samples. The V gene is TRBV4-1, the J gene TRBJ2-5; weak D call: TRBD2 (7 bases). Sequences were obtained from naive CD4+ T cells from PBMCs. Subset: CD45RA+ positively selected. Here the CDR3 reads CASSPRGAGMPQETQYF. CDR3 nucleotide sequence: TGCGCCAGCAGCCCCCGGGGGGCCGGGATGCCCCAAGAGACCCAGTACTTC.